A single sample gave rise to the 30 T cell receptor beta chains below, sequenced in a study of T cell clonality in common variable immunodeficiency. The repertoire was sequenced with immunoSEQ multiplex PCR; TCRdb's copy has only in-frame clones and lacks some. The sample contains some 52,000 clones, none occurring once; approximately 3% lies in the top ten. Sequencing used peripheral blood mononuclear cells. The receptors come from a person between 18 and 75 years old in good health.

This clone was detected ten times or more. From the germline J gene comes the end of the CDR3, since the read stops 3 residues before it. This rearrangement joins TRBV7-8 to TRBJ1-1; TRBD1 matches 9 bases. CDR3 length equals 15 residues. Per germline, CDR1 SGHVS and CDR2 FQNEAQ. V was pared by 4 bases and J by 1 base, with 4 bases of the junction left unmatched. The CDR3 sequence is CASSSVDRGNTEAFF. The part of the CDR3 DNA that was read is TGTGCCAGCAGCTCCGTGGACAGGGGGAACACTGAA. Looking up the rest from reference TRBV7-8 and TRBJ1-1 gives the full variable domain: GAGVSQSPRYKVAKRGQDVALRCDPISGHVSLFWYQQALGQGPEFLTYFQNEAQLDKSGLPSDRFFAERPEGSVSTLKIQRTQQEDSAVYLCASSSVDRGNTEAFFGQGTRLTVV.

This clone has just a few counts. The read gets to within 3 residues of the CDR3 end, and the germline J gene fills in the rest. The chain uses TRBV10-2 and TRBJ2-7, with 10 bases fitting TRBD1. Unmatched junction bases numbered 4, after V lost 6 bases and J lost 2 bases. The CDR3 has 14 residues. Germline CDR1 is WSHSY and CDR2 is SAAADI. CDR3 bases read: TGCGCCAGCAGGCCGGGACAGGGGACCTACGAG. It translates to CASRPGQGTYE. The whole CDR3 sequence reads CASRPGQGTYEQYF.

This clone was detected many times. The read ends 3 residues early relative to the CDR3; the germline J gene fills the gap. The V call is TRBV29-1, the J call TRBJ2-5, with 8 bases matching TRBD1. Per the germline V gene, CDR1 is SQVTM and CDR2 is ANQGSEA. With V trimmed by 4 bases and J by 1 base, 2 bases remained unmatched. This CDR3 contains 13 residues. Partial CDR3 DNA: TGCAGCGTTGCGACAGGGGCCCAAGAGACC. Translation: CSVATGAQET. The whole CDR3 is CSVATGAQETQYF.

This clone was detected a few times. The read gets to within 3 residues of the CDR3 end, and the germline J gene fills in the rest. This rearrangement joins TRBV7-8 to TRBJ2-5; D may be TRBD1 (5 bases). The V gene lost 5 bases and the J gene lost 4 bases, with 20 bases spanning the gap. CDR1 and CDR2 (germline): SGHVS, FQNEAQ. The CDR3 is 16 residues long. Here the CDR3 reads CASSVTLGQERETQYF. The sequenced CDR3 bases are TGTGCCAGCAGCGTTACACTTGGACAAGAAAGAGAGACC.

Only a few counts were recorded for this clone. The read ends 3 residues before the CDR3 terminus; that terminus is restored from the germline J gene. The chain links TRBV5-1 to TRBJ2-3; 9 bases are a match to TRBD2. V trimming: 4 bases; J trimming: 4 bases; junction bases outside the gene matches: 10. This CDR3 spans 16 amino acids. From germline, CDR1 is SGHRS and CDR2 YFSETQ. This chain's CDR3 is CASSPPLAGGSDTQYF. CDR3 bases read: TGCGCCAGCAGCCCCCCACTAGCGGGTGGGTCAGATACG.

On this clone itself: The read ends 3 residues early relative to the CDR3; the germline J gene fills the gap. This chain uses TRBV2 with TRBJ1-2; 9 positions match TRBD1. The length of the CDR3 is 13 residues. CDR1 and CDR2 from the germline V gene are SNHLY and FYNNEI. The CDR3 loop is CASSLQGAGGYTF. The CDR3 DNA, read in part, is TGTGCCAGCAGTCTACAGGGGGCCGGGGGC.

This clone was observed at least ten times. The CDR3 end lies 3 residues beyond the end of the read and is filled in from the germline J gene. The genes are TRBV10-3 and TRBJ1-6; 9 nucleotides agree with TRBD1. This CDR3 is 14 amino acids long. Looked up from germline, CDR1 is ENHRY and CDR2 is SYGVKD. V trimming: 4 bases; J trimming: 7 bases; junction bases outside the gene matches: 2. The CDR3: CAISGTGANSPLHF. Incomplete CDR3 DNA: TGTGCCATCAGTGGGACAGGGGCAAATTCACCC.

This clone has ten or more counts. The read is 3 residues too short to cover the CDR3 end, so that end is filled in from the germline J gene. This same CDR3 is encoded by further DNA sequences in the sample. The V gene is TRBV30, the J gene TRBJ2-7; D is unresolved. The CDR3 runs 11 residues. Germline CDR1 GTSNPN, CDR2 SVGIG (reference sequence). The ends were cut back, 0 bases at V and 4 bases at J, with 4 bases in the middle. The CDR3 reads CAWSVLYEQYF. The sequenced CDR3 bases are TGTGCCTGGAGTGTACTTTACGAG.

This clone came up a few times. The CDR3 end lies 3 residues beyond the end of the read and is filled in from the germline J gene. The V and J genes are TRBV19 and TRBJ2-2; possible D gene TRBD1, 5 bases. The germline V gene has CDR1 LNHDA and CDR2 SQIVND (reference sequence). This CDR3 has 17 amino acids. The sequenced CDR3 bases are TGTGCCAGTAGTATAGAAACGTGGGGCTCTGGGGCCAACGTG. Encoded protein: CASSIETWGSGANV. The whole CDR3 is CASSIETWGSGANVLFF.

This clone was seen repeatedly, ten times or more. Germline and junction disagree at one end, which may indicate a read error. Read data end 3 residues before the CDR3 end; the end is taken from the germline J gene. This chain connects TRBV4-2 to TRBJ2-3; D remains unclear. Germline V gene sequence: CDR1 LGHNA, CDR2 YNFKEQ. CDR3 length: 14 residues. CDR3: CASSPFYSTDTQYF. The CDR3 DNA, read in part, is TGCGCCAGCAGCCCTTTTTATTCCACAGATACG.

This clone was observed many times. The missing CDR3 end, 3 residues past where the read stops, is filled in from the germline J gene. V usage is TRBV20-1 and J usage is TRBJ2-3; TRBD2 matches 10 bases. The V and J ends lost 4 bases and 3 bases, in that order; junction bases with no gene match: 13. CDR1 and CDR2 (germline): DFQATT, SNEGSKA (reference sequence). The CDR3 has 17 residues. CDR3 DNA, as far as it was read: TGCAGTGCTATAAAAATGACTAGCGGGTCGCTAACAGATACG. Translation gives CSAIKMTSGSLTDT. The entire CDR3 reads CSAIKMTSGSLTDTQYF.

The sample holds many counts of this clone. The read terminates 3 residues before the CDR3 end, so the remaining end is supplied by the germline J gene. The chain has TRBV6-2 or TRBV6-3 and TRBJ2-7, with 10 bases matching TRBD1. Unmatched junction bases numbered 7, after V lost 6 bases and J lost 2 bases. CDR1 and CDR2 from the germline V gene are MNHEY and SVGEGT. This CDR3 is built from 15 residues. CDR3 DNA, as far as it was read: TGTGCCAGCAGCCCCACCGGGACAGGGGCCTACGAG. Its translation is CASSPTGTGAYE. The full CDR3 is CASSPTGTGAYEQYF.

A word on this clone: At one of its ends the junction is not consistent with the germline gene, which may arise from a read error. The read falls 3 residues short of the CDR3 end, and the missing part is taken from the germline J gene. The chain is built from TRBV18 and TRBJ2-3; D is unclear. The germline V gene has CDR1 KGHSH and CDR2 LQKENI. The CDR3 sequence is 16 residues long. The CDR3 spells CASSPPHTGVAETQYF. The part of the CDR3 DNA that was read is TGTGCCAGCTCACCACCACACACGGGTGTAGCAGAGACG.

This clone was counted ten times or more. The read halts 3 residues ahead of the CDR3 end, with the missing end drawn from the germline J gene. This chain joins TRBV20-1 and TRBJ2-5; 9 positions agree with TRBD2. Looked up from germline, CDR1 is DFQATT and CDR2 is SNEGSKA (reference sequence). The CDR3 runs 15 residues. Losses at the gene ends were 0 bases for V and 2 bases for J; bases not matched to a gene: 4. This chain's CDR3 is CSAREERGVQETQYF. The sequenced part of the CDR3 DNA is TGCAGTGCTAGAGAGGAGCGGGGGGTACAAGAGACC.

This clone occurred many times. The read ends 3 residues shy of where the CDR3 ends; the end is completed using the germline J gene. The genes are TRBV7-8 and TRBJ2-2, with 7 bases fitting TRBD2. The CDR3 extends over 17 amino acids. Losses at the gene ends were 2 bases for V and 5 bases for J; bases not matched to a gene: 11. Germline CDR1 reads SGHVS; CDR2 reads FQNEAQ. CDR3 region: CASSLTNGGRGTGELFF. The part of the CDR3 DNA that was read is TGTGCCAGCAGCTTAACGAACGGCGGGAGAGGGACCGGGGAG.

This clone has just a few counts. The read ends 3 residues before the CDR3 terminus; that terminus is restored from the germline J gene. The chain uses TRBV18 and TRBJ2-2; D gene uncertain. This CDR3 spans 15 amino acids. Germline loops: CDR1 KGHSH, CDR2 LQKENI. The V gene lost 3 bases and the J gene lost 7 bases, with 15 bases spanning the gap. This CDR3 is CASSPARPGHGELFF. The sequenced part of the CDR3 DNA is TGTGCCAGCTCACCTGCCCGCCCCGGTCACGGGGAG.

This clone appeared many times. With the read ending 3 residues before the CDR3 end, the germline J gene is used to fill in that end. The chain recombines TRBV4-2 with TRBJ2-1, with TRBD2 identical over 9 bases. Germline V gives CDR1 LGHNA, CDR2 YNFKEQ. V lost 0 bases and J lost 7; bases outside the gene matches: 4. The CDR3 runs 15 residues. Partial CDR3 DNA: TGTGCCAGCAGCCAAGAACGACTAGCGGCTAATGAG. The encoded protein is CASSQERLAANE. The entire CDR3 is CASSQERLAANEQFF.

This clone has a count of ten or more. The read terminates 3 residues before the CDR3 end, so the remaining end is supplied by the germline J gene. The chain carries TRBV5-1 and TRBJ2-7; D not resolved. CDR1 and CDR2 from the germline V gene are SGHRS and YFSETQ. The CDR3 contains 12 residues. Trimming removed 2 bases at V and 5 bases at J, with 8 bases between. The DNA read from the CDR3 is TGCGCCAGCAGCTTACCATCTAACGAG. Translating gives CASSLPSNE. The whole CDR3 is CASSLPSNEQYF.

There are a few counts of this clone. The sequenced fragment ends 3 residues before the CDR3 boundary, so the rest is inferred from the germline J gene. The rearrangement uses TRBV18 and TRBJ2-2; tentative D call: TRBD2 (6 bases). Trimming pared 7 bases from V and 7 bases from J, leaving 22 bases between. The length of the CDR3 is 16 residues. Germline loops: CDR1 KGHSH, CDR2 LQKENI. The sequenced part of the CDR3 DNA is TGTGCCAGCTTCGACATACTTAGCGGCTCAGTCGGGGAG. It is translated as CASFDILSGSVGE. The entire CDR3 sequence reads CASFDILSGSVGELFF.

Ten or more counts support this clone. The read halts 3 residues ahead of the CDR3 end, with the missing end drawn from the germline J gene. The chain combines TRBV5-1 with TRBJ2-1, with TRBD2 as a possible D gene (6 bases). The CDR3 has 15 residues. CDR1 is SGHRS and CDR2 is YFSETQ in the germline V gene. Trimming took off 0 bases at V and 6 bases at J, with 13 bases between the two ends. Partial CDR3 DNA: TGCGCCAGCAGCTTGGCCGCTAGCGTAGTCAATGAG. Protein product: CASSLAASVVNE. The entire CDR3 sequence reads CASSLAASVVNEQFF.

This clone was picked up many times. CDR3 residues: CASGTGFRSGANVLTF. CDR3 DNA (partial): TGCGCCAGCGGAACAGGGTTCCGATCCGGGGCCAACGTC. The rearrangement joins TRBV5-1 to TRBJ2-6; perhaps TRBD1 as D (6 bases). The read halts 3 residues ahead of the CDR3 end, with the missing end drawn from the germline J gene. Germline values: CDR1 SGHRS, CDR2 YFSETQ. The ends were cut back, 7 bases at V and 4 bases at J, with 18 bases in the middle. This CDR3 contains 16 residues.

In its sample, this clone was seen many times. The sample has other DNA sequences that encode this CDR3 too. CDR3: CAWSPRGVAGNTIYF. CDR3 bases read: TGTGCCTGGAGTCCCAGGGGGGTGGCTGGAAACACC. J is TRBJ1-3 and V is TRBV30, with TRBD1 matching 7 bases. The CDR3 end lies 3 residues beyond the end of the read and is filled in from the germline J gene. Unmatched junction bases numbered 6, after V lost 2 bases and J lost 2 bases. This CDR3 region has 15 residues. Per germline, CDR1 GTSNPN and CDR2 SVGIG (reference sequence).

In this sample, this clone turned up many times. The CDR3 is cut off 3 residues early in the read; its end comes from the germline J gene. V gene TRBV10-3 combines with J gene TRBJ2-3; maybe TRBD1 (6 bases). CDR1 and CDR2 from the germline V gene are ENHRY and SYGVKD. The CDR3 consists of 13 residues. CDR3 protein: CAISGGQAVAQYF. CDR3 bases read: TGTGCCATCAGTGGGGGACAAGCCGTGGCG.

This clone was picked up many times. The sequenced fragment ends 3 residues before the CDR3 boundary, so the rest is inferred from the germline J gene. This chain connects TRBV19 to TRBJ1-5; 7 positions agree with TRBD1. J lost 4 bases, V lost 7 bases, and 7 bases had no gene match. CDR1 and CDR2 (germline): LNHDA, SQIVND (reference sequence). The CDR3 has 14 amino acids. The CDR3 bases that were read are TGTGCCAGTAAAGCCGGGACAGTGAATCAGCCC. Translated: CASKAGTVNQP. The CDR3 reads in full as CASKAGTVNQPQHF.

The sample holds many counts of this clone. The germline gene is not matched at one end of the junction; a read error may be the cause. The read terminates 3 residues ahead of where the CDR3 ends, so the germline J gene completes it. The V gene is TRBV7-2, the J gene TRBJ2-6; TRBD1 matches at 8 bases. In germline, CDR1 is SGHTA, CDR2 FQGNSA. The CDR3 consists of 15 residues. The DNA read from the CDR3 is TGTGCCAGCAGCCCAGGGGGCAATGGGGCTAACGTC. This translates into CASSPGGNGANV. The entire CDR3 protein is CASSPGGNGANVLTF.

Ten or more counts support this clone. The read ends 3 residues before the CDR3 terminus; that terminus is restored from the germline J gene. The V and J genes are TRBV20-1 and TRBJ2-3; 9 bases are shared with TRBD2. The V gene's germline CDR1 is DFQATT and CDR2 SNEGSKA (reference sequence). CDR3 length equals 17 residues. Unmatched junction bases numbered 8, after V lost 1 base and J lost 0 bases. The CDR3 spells CSARVRTSVSSTDTQYF. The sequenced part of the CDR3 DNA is TGCAGTGCTAGAGTTCGGACTAGCGTCAGTAGCACAGATACG.

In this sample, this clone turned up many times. Incomplete CDR3 DNA: TGCAGTGCTAGAGGGTCTAGCGGAGCTGCAGATACG. Protein product: CSARGSSGAADT. In full, the CDR3 is CSARGSSGAADTQYF. V gene TRBV20-1 combines with J gene TRBJ2-3; 7 positions agree with TRBD2. The read ends 3 residues shy of where the CDR3 ends; the end is completed using the germline J gene. CDR3 size: 15 residues. Trimming took 1 base from V and 4 from J; bases not matched to a gene: 8. Germline loops: CDR1 DFQATT, CDR2 SNEGSKA (reference sequence).

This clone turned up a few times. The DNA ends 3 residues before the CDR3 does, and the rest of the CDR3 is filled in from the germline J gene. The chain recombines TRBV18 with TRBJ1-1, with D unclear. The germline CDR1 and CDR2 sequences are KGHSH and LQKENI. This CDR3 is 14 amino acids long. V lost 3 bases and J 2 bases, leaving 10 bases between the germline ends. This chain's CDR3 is CASSPKGQNTEAFF. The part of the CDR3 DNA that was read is TGTGCCAGCTCACCGAAGGGTCAAAACACTGAA.

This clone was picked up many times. This chain's CDR3 is CASSTGTGGQETQYF. The covered CDR3 bases are TGTGCCAGTAGTACCGGGACAGGGGGCCAAGAGACC. The rearrangement uses TRBV19 and TRBJ2-5; TRBD1 matches 11 bases. The read is 3 residues too short to cover the CDR3 end, so that end is filled in from the germline J gene. Germline CDR1 is LNHDA and CDR2 is SQIVND (reference sequence). This CDR3 has 15 residues. The V segment lost 4 bases and the J segment 1 base; nucleotides outside the gene matches: 2.

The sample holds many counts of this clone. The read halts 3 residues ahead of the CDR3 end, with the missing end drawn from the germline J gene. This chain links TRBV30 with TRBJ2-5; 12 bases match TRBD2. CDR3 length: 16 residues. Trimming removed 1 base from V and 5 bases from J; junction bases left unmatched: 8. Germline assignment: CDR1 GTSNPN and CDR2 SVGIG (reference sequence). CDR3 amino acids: CAWSDGTSGRGETQYF. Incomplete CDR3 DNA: TGTGCCTGGAGTGACGGGACTAGCGGGCGGGGGGAGACC.